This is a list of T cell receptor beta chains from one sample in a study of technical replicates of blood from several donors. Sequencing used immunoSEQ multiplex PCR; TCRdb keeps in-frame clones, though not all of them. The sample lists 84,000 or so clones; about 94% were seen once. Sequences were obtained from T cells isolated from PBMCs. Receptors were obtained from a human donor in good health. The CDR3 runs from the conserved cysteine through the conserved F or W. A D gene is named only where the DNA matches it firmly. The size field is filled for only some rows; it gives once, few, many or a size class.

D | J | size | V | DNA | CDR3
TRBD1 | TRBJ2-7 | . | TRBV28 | TGTGCCAGCAGTTCCCCCGGACAGGGCGACTACTACGAGCAGTACTTC | CASSSPGQGDYYEQYF
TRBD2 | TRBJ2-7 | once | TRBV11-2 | TGTGCCAGCAGCTTAGCGACGGCGGGGGACTACGAGCAGTACTTC | CASSLATAGDYEQYF
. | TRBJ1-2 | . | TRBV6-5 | TGTGCCAGCAGTTGGGGCCTACCAACATTCAATGGCTACACCTTC | CASSWGLPTFNGYTF
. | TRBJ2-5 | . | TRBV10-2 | TGCGCCAGCAGTGACAGAGGAAGCTTTCGAGAGACCCAGTACTTC | CASSDRGSFRETQYF
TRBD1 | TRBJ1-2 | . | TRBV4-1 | TGCGCCAGCAGCCACGATGACAGGGGCCATGGCTACACCTTC | CASSHDDRGHGYTF
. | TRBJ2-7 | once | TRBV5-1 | TGCGCCAGCAGTCCAACAAGAGGCTACGAGCAGTACTTC | CASSPTRGYEQYF
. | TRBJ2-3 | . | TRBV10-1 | TGCGCCAGCAGTGAGGGTAGCGGAGACACAGATACGCAGTATTTT | CASSEGSGDTDTQYF
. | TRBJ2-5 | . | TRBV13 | TGTGCCAGCAGCTTGACAGAGACCTTCCGGACCCAGTACTTC | CASSLTETFRTQYF
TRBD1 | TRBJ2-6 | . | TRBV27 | TGTGCCAGCAGTCTTCAGGGGGCCGGGGCCAACGTCCTGACTTTC | CASSLQGAGANVLTF
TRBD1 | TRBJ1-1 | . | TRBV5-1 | TGCGCCAGCAGCTTGCTCAGGGGGACCGGTGAAGCTTTCTTT | CASSLLRGTGEAFF
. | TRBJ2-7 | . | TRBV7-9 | TGTGCCAGCAGCTTAGCATGGGGCCGTCAATTCTACTACGAGCAGTACTTC | CASSLAWGRQFYYEQYF
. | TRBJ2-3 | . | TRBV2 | TGTGCCAGCAGTGAATCGCGAGCGGGCGGCACAGATACGCAGTATTTT | CASSESRAGGTDTQYF
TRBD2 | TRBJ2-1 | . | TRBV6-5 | TGTGCCAGCAGGGACGGACTAGTCGCCAATGAGCAGTTCTTC | CASRDGLVANEQFF
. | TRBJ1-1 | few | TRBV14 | TGTGCCAGCAGCCAAGGGACGTCGGGGGGAGAGAGTACTGAAGCTTTCTTT | CASSQGTSGGESTEAFF
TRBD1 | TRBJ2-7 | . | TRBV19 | TGTGCCAGTAGTGCGGGACAGGGGAGTTACGAGCAGTACTTC | CASSAGQGSYEQYF
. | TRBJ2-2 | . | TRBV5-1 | TGCGCCAGCAGCTCGGACACTTACACCGGGGAGCTGTTTTTT | CASSSDTYTGELFF
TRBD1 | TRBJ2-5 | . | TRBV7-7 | TGTGCTAGCAGCTTGACAGGGGGCGCGGAGGAGACCCAGTACTTC | CASSLTGGAEETQYF
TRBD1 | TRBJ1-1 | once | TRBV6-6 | TGTGCCAGCAGCCGACAGGGGCTGGGCACTGAAGCTTTCTTT | CASSRQGLGTEAFF
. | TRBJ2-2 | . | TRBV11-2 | TGTGCCAGCAGCTTAGTTCAGGGAACCGGGGAGCTGTTTTTT | CASSLVQGTGELFF
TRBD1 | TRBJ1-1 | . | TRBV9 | TGTGCCAGCAGCGTAGGTGGGACAGGAGTTGACACTGAAGCTTTCTTT | CASSVGGTGVDTEAFF
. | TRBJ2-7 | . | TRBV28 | TGTGCCAGCAGGTTTTGGGACTCGGGCTCCTACGAGCAGTACTTC | CASRFWDSGSYEQYF
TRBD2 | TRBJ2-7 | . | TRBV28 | TGTGCCACCATAGCGGGAGCGGCTCTCTACGAGCAGTACTTC | CATIAGAALYEQYF
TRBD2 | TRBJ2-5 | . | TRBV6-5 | TGTGCCAGCTCTGGGGGTAGCGGGGCAAAAGAGACCCAGTACTTC | CASSGGSGAKETQYF
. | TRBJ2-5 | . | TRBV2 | TGTGCCAGCACGGGACATCCCCAAGAGACCCAGTACTTC | CASTGHPQETQYF
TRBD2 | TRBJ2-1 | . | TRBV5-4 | TGTGCCAGCAGCTTGTTGACGAGTAGCGGGAGGGGTCATGAGCAGTTCTTC | CASSLLTSSGRGHEQFF
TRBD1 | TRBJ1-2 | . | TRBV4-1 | TGCGCCAGCAGCCAAGATGGACAGGGGGGGGTCTATGGCTACACCTTC | CASSQDGQGGVYGYTF
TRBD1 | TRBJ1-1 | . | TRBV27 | TGTGCCAGCAGACAGGGGTCGAACACTGAAGCTTTCTTT | CASRQGSNTEAFF
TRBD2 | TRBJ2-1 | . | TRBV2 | TGTGCCAGCAGTGAAGCGGGCCTAGCGGATATAAACAATGAGCAGTTCTTC | CASSEAGLADINNEQFF
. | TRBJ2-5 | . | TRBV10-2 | TGCGCCAGCAGTGACGGCAGGGCGAAGGAGACCCAGTACTTC | CASSDGRAKETQYF
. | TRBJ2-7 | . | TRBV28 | TGTGCCAGCAGTTTCTTCAGGGCAGGGTTTAGAAACGAGCAGTACTTC | CASSFFRAGFRNEQYF
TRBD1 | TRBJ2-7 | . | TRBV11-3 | TGTGCCAGCAGCCCGATAACCGGGACAGGCGACGAGCAGTACTTC | CASSPITGTGDEQYF
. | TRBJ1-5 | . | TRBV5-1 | TGCGCCAGCAGCTTTGCGGGAGGACAGCCCCAGCATTTT | CASSFAGGQPQHF
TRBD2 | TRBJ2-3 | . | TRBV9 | TGTGCCAGCAGCGCCCGAGGACTAGCGGGGGATACGCAGTATTTT | CASSARGLAGDTQYF
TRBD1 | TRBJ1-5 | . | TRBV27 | TGTGCCAGCAGTTTCACCTGGACAGGGAATAGTCAGCCCCAGCATTTT | CASSFTWTGNSQPQHF
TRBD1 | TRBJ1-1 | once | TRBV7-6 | TGTGCCAGCAGCTTAGCGGCAGGGGGGAACACTGAAGCTTTCTTT | CASSLAAGGNTEAFF
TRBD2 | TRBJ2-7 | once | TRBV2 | TGTGCCAGCAGTTCCCCTCTAGCGGGAGCCCTCGAGGAGGAGCAGTACTTC | CASSSPLAGALEEEQYF
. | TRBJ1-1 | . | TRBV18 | TGTGCCAGCTCACGGCCGAGAGGGCTGGAAATGAACACTGAAGCTTTCTTT | CASSRPRGLEMNTEAFF
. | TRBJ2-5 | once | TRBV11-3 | TGTGCCAGCAGCCCGAGGGGGGGGCAAGAGACCCAGTACTTC | CASSPRGGQETQYF
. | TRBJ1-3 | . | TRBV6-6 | TGTGCCAGCAGACTGGAGTCGACCATATATTTT | CASRLESTIYF
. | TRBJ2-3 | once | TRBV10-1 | TGCGCCAGCAAAGAGGGAGTGGGCACAGATACGCAGTATTTT | CASKEGVGTDTQYF
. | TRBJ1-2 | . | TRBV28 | TGTGCCAGCTACAGGAGTTCCTATGGCTACACCTTC | CASYRSSYGYTF
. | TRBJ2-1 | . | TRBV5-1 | TGCGCCAGCAGCTTGGACAGGGCCAATGAGCAGTTCTTC | CASSLDRANEQFF
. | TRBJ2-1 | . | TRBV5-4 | TGTGCCAGCAGCTTGTCGGCTAGGATCCATGAGCAGTTCTTC | CASSLSARIHEQFF
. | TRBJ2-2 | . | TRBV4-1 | TGCGCCAGCAGCCAGGAGCCTCCGAACACCGGGGAGCTGTTTTTT | CASSQEPPNTGELFF
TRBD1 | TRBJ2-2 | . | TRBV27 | TGTGCCAGCGCCCGACAGGGGGTGGTTGCCGGGGAGCTGTTTTTT | CASARQGVVAGELFF
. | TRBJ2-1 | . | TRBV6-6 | TGTGCCAGCACCTGGGGAGGGGGGGTAACCTACAATGAGCAGTTCTTC | CASTWGGGVTYNEQFF